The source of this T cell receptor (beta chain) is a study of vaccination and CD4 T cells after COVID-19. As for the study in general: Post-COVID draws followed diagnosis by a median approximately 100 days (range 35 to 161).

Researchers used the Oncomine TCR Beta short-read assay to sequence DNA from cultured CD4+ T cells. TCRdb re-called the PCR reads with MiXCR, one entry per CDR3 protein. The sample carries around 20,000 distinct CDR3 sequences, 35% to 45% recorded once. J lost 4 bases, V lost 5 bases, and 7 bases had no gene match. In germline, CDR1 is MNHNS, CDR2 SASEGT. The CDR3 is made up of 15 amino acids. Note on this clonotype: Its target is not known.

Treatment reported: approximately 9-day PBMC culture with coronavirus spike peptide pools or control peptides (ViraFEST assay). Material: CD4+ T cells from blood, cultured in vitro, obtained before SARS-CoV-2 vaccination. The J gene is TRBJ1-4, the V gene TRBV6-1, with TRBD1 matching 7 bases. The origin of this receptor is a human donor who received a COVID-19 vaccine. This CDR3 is CASSQGTADNEKLFF. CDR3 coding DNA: TGTGCCAGCAGTCAAGGGACAGCTGATAATGAAAAACTGTTTTTT.